The 16 T cell receptor beta chains below all came from one sample that was sequenced in a study of blood T cell repertoires in COVID-19. The method was immunoSEQ multiplex PCR; TCRdb's version includes in-frame clones alone and lacks a portion of them. The table has approximately 200,000 clones, over 80% seen once. Sample: PBMCs or T cells enriched from blood (not recorded which). The receptors stem from a man aged 18 to 30 with acute COVID-19.

This rearrangement joins TRBV25-1 to TRBJ1-1; 8 bases are a match to TRBD1. J was trimmed by 10 bases and V by 4 bases; bases with no gene match: 8. Looked up from germline, CDR1 is MGHDK and CDR2 is SYGVNS. The CDR3 sequence is 13 residues long. CDR3 sequence reads: CASSGTGRYRAFF. The DNA for the CDR3 is TGTGCCAGCAGTGGGACAGGGAGATACCGAGCTTTCTTT.

The rearrangement links TRBV28 to TRBJ1-4; D gene ambiguous. CDR3 length: 13 residues. V dropped 3 bases and J dropped 11 bases, with 13 bases sitting between them. Germline V gene data show CDR1 as MDHEN and CDR2 as SYDVKM. The CDR3: CASSFGFTEKLFF. The DNA for the CDR3 is TGTGCCAGCAGTTTTGGATTTACGGAGAAACTGTTTTTT.

CDR3 sequence reads: CASSPYGDGTSGSPAEQFF. The CDR3 nucleotides read TGTGCCAGCAGTCCTTACGGGGACGGGACTAGCGGGAGCCCGGCTGAGCAGTTCTTC. The rearrangement uses TRBV6-6 and TRBJ2-1; 14 bases are shared with TRBD2. Germline CDR1 MNHNY, CDR2 SVGAGI (reference sequence). The V segment lost 5 bases and the J segment 9 bases; nucleotides outside the gene matches: 18. This CDR3 spans 19 amino acids.

J is TRBJ2-1 and V is TRBV10-3, with TRBD2 as a possible D gene (6 bases). V gave up 5 bases and J gave up 9 bases, with 14 bases separating them. The CDR3 is 13 amino acids. Germline CDR1 reads ENHRY; CDR2 reads SYGVKD. In DNA form, the CDR3 reads TGTGCCATCAGTCCGGGGGAAGGGCTTGAGCAGTTCTTC. Residues: CAISPGEGLEQFF.

V is TRBV13 and J is TRBJ1-6, with 9 nucleotides matching TRBD1. Germline CDR1 PRHDT, CDR2 FYEKMQ (reference sequence). J lost 11 bases, V lost 9 bases, and 11 bases had no gene match. The CDR3 is 14 amino acids. Here the CDR3 DNA reads TGTGCCAGTTCAATGGACAGGGGATGGGCACCCCTCCACTTT. The encoded protein is CASSMDRGWAPLHF.

This rearrangement joins TRBV27 to TRBJ2-7; 14 bases match TRBD2. The CDR3 is made up of 15 amino acids. V shed 4 bases and J 5 bases; nucleotides not matched to a gene: 4. Germline loops: CDR1 MNHEY, CDR2 SMNVEV (reference sequence). The CDR3 DNA follows: TGTGCCAGCAGTTCCGGGACTAGCGGGAGCCACGAGCAGTACTTC. Amino acids: CASSSGTSGSHEQYF.

The V gene is TRBV9, the J gene TRBJ2-6; no definite D call. Germline V gene sequence: CDR1 SGDLS, CDR2 YYNGEE. CDR3 length equals 13 residues. The V end was cut by 3 bases, the J end by 4 bases, with 5 bases between. The CDR3: CASSEPGANVLTF. The CDR3 DNA reads as TGTGCCAGCAGCGAGCCGGGGGCCAACGTCCTGACTTTC.

This rearrangement joins TRBV6-5 to TRBJ2-1; TRBD2 matches 8 bases. There are 15 residues in the CDR3. With 0 bases clipped from V and 5 bases from J, the junction kept 3 bases outside the gene matches. Germline V CDR1 and CDR2: MNHEY, SVGAGI. CDR3 in amino acids: CASSYSGTSNNEQFF. DNA of the CDR3: TGTGCCAGCAGTTACTCCGGGACTAGTAACAATGAGCAGTTCTTC.

The chain carries TRBV11-2 and TRBJ2-7, with 8 bases fitting TRBD2. Germline lookup yields CDR1 SGHAT and CDR2 FQNNGV. Trimming took 0 bases from V and 5 from J; bases not matched to a gene: 6. The CDR3 runs to 15 residues. The CDR3 sequence is CASSLDFGTRHEQYF. The CDR3 DNA sequence: TGTGCCAGCAGCTTAGATTTTGGGACTAGGCACGAGCAGTACTTC. The full variable domain, in which reference TRBV11-2 and TRBJ2-7 provide the parts outside the CDR3, is EAGVAQSPRYKIIEKRQSVAFWCNPISGHATLYWYQQILGQGPKLLIQFQNNGVVDDSQLPKDRFSAERLKGVDSTLKIQPAKLEDSAVYLCASSLDFGTRHEQYFGPGTRLTVT.

The chain carries TRBV19 and TRBJ1-4; 10 bases map to TRBD1. Germline CDR1 is LNHDA and CDR2 is SQIVND (reference sequence). This CDR3 region has 11 residues. V lost 11 bases to trimming and J lost 15 bases; unmatched junction nucleotides: 9. For the CDR3, the DNA is TGTGCCCCTAAAGAGGGACAGGGGTTGTTTTTT. Its translation: CAPKEGQGLFF.

This clone was detected only once. The chain is built from TRBV13 and TRBJ2-1, with D maybe TRBD1 (5 bases). Trimming removed 2 bases from V and 5 bases from J, with 7 bases in between. CDR3 length: 13 amino acids. The germline CDR1 and CDR2 sequences are PRHDT and FYEKMQ (reference sequence). The CDR3: CASSLTRDNEQFF. CDR3 DNA: TGTGCCAGCAGCTTAACCAGGGACAATGAGCAGTTCTTC.

The rearrangement uses TRBV7-8 and TRBJ2-1; TRBD1 is a possible D gene (5 bases). Germline V lookup: CDR1 SGHVS, CDR2 FQNEAQ. Trimming took 6 bases from V and 0 from J, leaving 15 bases between them. This CDR3 spans 16 amino acids. The CDR3 loop is CASRVLGLSSYNEQFF. The CDR3 DNA reads as TGTGCCAGCAGAGTGTTGGGGCTGAGCTCCTACAATGAGCAGTTCTTC.

The rearrangement joins TRBV7-9 to TRBJ1-3; D uncertain. The V end lost 1 base, the J end lost 0 bases, and 13 bases lay between the germline ends. CDR1 and CDR2 from the germline V gene are SEHNR and FQNEAQ (reference sequence). CDR3 length equals 17 residues. The CDR3 nucleotides are TGTGCCAGCAGCTTAGACGATGGGCTGTTCTCTGGAAACACCATATATTTT. Protein sequence: CASSLDDGLFSGNTIYF. Full variable domain (rest looked up from reference TRBV7-9 and TRBJ1-3): DTGVSQNPRHKITKRGQNVTFRCDPISEHNRLYWYRQTLGQGPEFLTYFQNEAQLEKSRLLSDRFSAERPKGSFSTLEIQRTEQGDSAMYLCASSLDDGLFSGNTIYFGEGSWLTVV.

The DNA for the CDR3 is TGTGCCAGCAGCTTGTGGCCTAGAAAGTACGAGCAGTACTTC. Translated: CASSLWPRKYEQYF. This chain connects TRBV5-4 to TRBJ2-7; D call uncertain. Trimming left V 1 base short and J 4 bases short, with 12 bases between. The CDR3 contains 14 residues. CDR1 and CDR2 (germline): SGHNT, YYREEE (reference sequence).

In nucleotides, the CDR3 is TGCAGCGCTACCCCCGGGACAGGGCGTCCTAACTATGGCTACACCTTC. Translating gives CSATPGTGRPNYGYTF. V and J are TRBV29-1 and TRBJ1-2, with 9 bases fitting TRBD1. Germline V gene data show CDR1 as SQVTM and CDR2 as ANQGSEA. V shed 7 bases, J shed 0 bases, and the junction held 12 bases outside the gene matches. CDR3 size: 16 residues.

A word on this clone: Other DNA sequences in the same sample also yield this CDR3. The rearrangement uses TRBV12-3 or TRBV12-4 and TRBJ1-1; 9 bases line up with TRBD1. The CDR3 loop spans 12 amino acids. J was trimmed by 11 bases and V by 5 bases; bases with no gene match: 6. The CDR3 coding sequence is TGTGCCAGCAGTCTGGGGACAGGGTCGGCTTTCTTT. Its protein is CASSLGTGSAFF.